The 27 T cell receptor beta chains below all came from one sample that was sequenced in a study of control samples from healthy donors and cancer patients. Profiled with immunoSEQ multiplex PCR; TCRdb holds only in-frame clones, not every one. The profile shows more than 85,000 clones, 83% of them singletons. Sequenced sample: blood. The receptors derive from a woman between 50 and 59 years old in good health.

The V call is TRBV4-2, the J call TRBJ1-1, with 10 bases fitting TRBD1. The V and J ends lost 2 bases and 6 bases, in that order; junction bases with no gene match: 6. Germline values: CDR1 LGHNA, CDR2 YNFKEQ. There are 15 residues in the CDR3. The chain's CDR3 is CASSQRPGTGAEAFF. The CDR3, as DNA: TGTGCCAGCAGCCAACGTCCCGGGACAGGGGCTGAAGCTTTCTTT.

This chain joins TRBV6-6 and TRBJ1-5; D is possibly TRBD1 (5 bases). The V gene's germline CDR1 is MNHNY and CDR2 SVGAGI (reference sequence). V dropped 7 bases and J dropped 7 bases, with 14 bases sitting between them. CDR3 length equals 13 residues. CDR3 in DNA: TGTGCCAGCAACAGCAGGGTCGAACAGCCCCAGCATTTT. This sequence encodes CASNSRVEQPQHF.

The CDR3 DNA reads as TGTGCCAGCAGTCATAGCGGGGGGAGCACAGATACGCAGTATTTT. It encodes CASSHSGGSTDTQYF. This sequence joins TRBV5-4 and TRBJ2-3; 10 nucleotides line up with TRBD2. Germline V lookup: CDR1 SGHNT, CDR2 YYREEE (reference sequence). J was trimmed by 0 bases and V by 5 bases; bases with no gene match: 3. The CDR3 is 15 amino acids.

The chain links TRBV5-1 to TRBJ2-7; D unresolved. Trimming cost V 0 bases and J 2 bases, with 9 bases left between them. Germline V gene lookup returns CDR1 SGHRS and CDR2 YFSETQ. The CDR3 consists of 14 residues. This CDR3 reads CASSLELPTYEQYF. Written as DNA, the CDR3 is TGCGCCAGCAGCTTGGAGCTCCCGACCTACGAGCAGTACTTC. Complete variable domain (other parts from reference TRBV5-1 and TRBJ2-7): KAGVTQTPRYLIKTRGQQVTLSCSPISGHRSVSWYQQTPGQGLQFLFEYFSETQRNKGNFPGRFSGRQFSNSRSEMNVSTLELGDSALYLCASSLELPTYEQYFGPGTRLTVT.

The chain uses TRBV29-1 and TRBJ1-1; D uncertain. The CDR3 covers 13 residues. The V gene's germline CDR1 is SQVTM and CDR2 ANQGSEA. The V end was cut by 2 bases, the J end by 1 base, with 8 bases between. The CDR3 sequence: CSVETFANTEAFF. The CDR3 DNA follows: TGCAGCGTTGAAACGTTCGCGAACACTGAAGCTTTCTTT.

The chain recombines TRBV24-1 with TRBJ1-5; D gene ambiguous. Germline assignment: CDR1 KGHDR and CDR2 SFDVKD. The CDR3 is 13 residues long. V gave up 5 bases and J gave up 5 bases, with 9 bases separating them. The chain's CDR3 is CATSVNSYQPQHF. The CDR3 bases are TGTGCCACCAGTGTCAACAGCTATCAGCCCCAGCATTTT.

The table lists this clone with a few counts. The V and J genes are TRBV10-3 and TRBJ1-2; maybe TRBD1 (6 bases). Germline CDR1 and CDR2: ENHRY and SYGVKD. V was shortened by 8 bases and J by 0 bases, with 13 bases between the two germline ends. CDR3 size: 14 residues. In DNA form, the CDR3 reads TGTGCCATCGGTCAGGGGCTTCCTAACTATGGCTACACCTTC. Its translation is CAIGQGLPNYGYTF.

The DNA for the CDR3 is TGTGCCAGCTCACGGGGTAGGAGTATCGCTGGAAACACCATATATTTT. Protein sequence: CASSRGRSIAGNTIYF. The chain joins TRBV18 to TRBJ1-3; D uncertain. This CDR3 is 16 amino acids long. V was clipped by 4 bases and J by 2 bases, with 15 bases between them. CDR1 and CDR2 (germline): KGHSH, LQKENI. The full variable domain, its missing parts supplied by reference TRBV18 and TRBJ1-3, is NAGVMQNPRHLVRRRGQEARLRCSPMKGHSHVYWYRQLPEEGLKFMVYLQKENIIDESGMPKERFSAEFPKEGPSILRIQQVVRGDSAAYFCASSRGRSIAGNTIYFGEGSWLTVV.

This clone came up a few times. The V gene is TRBV19, the J gene TRBJ1-1, with a tentative D call TRBD1 (5 bases). The V end lost 8 bases, the J end lost 4 bases, and 14 bases lay between the germline ends. Germline V lookup: CDR1 LNHDA, CDR2 SQIVND (reference sequence). The CDR3 covers 13 residues. For the CDR3, the DNA is TGTGCCAGTGGGCCGGGACTCGGCACTGAAGCTTTCTTT. It yields the protein CASGPGLGTEAFF.

V and J are TRBV24-1 and TRBJ2-1; 11 nucleotides match TRBD1. The J segment lost 7 bases and the V segment lost 4 bases, leaving 11 bases of the junction unmatched. The CDR3 is 17 amino acids. Germline values: CDR1 KGHDR, CDR2 SFDVKD. CDR3 sequence (DNA): TGTGCCACCAGTGACCCGTCCCCCGGGACAGGGGGGAATGAGCAGTTCTTC. Amino acid sequence: CATSDPSPGTGGNEQFF.

This chain connects TRBV2 to TRBJ2-3; tentatively, D is TRBD1 (5 bases). The CDR3 has 13 residues. CDR1 is SNHLY and CDR2 is FYNNEI in the germline V gene. V was shortened by 5 bases and J by 9 bases, with 15 bases between the two germline ends. The CDR3 sequence: CASSLGSPGTQYF. Here the CDR3 DNA reads TGTGCCAGCAGTTTAGGATCCCCAGGGACGCAGTATTTT.

This chain connects TRBV19 to TRBJ1-4; D not resolved. Trimming removed 3 bases at V and 4 bases at J, with 9 bases between. The CDR3 is made up of 14 amino acids. Germline CDR1 LNHDA, CDR2 SQIVND (reference sequence). CDR3 sequence: CASSIGPGNEKLFF. The CDR3 region has the DNA TGTGCCAGTAGTATCGGGCCAGGTAATGAAAAACTGTTTTTT.

This sequence joins TRBV28 and TRBJ2-7, with D perhaps given as TRBD1 or TRBD2 (5 bases each). The V gene lost 3 bases and the J gene lost 4 bases, with 13 bases spanning the gap. Germline-derived CDR1 and CDR2 are MDHEN and SYDVKM. This CDR3 comprises 14 residues. The CDR3 sequence is CASSFRGEKYEQYF. CDR3 coding DNA: TGTGCCAGCAGTTTTAGAGGGGAGAAATACGAGCAGTACTTC. The full variable domain, completed using reference TRBV28 and TRBJ2-7, is DVKVTQSSRYLVKRTGEKVFLECVQDMDHENMFWYRQDPGLGLRLIYFSYDVKMKEKGDIPEGYSVSREKKERFSLILESASTNQTSMYLCASSFRGEKYEQYFGPGTRLTVT.

The rearrangement links TRBV6-5 to TRBJ1-5; D remains unclear. V lost 2 bases to trimming and J lost 1 base, with 6 bases between them. CDR1 MNHEY and CDR2 SVGAGI come from the germline V gene. This CDR3 has 14 amino acids. CDR3 coding DNA: TGTGCCAGCAGTTACGCCAGGAGCAATCAGCCCCAGCATTTT. Translated, it gives CASSYARSNQPQHF.

This sequence joins TRBV1 and TRBJ2-4; the D call in the table, TRBD1, was not verified against the DNA. TRBV1 is shown as a pseudogene. This CDR3 is 18 amino acids long. In DNA, the CDR3 is TGCACCAGCAGCCCCTACAGACAGGGGGCGCAGGGCAAAAACATTCAGTACTTC. Amino acids: CTSSPYRQGAQGKNIQYF.

The V gene is TRBV3-1 (or the pseudogene TRBV3-2), the J gene TRBJ2-1; D is ambiguous. Trimming stripped 1 base from V and 2 bases from J, with 6 bases between. This CDR3 is built from 14 residues. Germline V lookup: CDR1 LGHDT, CDR2 YNNKEL (reference sequence). The CDR3 DNA is TGTGCCAGCAGCCAAGTTGCGGCCTACAATGAGCAGTTCTTC. It codes for CASSQVAAYNEQFF.

The table lists this clone with a count of one. The rearrangement uses TRBV6-4 and TRBJ1-6, with D possibly matching TRBD1 (6 bases). Germline V gives CDR1 MRHNA, CDR2 SNTAGT. V lost 8 bases to trimming and J lost 6 bases, with 14 bases between them. The CDR3 has 14 residues. The CDR3 DNA sequence: TGTGCCAGCGGGGAAGGGGGTGTTAATTCACCCCTCCACTTT. This sequence encodes CASGEGGVNSPLHF.

This clone was seen just once. The V call is TRBV4-2, the J call TRBJ1-2; D may be TRBD1 (6 bases). Germline CDR1 and CDR2: LGHNA and YNFKEQ. The CDR3 is 16 amino acids. The germline V and J ends were trimmed by 1 base and 4 bases, with 16 bases remaining between them. CDR3 nucleotide sequence: TGTGCCAGCAGCCAAGGGGAAGTAGGGGGGATCTATGGCTACACCTTC. Amino acid sequence: CASSQGEVGGIYGYTF.

The CDR3 DNA is TGTGCCAGCAGGGAGTTCTTAGACACTGAAGCTTTCTTT. It yields the protein CASREFLDTEAFF. The genes are TRBV6-6 and TRBJ1-1, with D hard to call. The germline V gene encodes CDR1 MNHNY and CDR2 SVGAGI (reference sequence). V lost 6 bases to trimming and J lost 3 bases, with 11 bases between them. The CDR3 has 13 residues.

This chain links TRBV14 with TRBJ2-2, with D uncertain. With 4 bases removed from V and 7 bases from J, the gap between germline ends came to 10 bases. The CDR3 is 13 amino acids. The germline gives CDR1 SGHDN, CDR2 FVKESK. The CDR3 protein is CASSLTPGGELFF. CDR3 DNA: TGTGCCAGCAGCCTAACCCCCGGCGGGGAGCTGTTTTTT.

The chain is built from TRBV28 and TRBJ1-3; D remains ambiguous. Germline V gene data show CDR1 as MDHEN and CDR2 as SYDVKM. The V and J ends lost 7 bases and 4 bases respectively, with 5 bases between them. The CDR3 totals 11 residues. This CDR3 reads CASTTGNTIYF. In DNA form, the CDR3 reads TGTGCCAGCACTACGGGAAACACCATATATTTT.

V gene TRBV27 combines with J gene TRBJ1-1, with TRBD1 as a possible D gene (5 bases). This CDR3 is 16 amino acids long. Trimming stripped 2 bases from V and 0 bases from J, with 13 bases between. The germline CDR1 and CDR2 sequences are MNHEY and SMNVEV (reference sequence). The chain's CDR3 is CASSLRPGRLNTEAFF. CDR3 nucleotide sequence: TGTGCCAGCAGTTTAAGGCCGGGACGGTTGAACACTGAAGCTTTCTTT.

The chain combines TRBV27 with TRBJ2-7; tentative D call: TRBD2 (6 bases). The CDR3 has 13 residues. V dropped 7 bases and J dropped 1 base, with 11 bases sitting between them. CDR1 MNHEY and CDR2 SMNVEV come from the germline V gene (reference sequence). The CDR3 sequence: CASKASASYEQYF. CDR3 in DNA: TGTGCCAGCAAGGCTAGCGCTTCCTACGAGCAGTACTTC.

This chain joins TRBV9 and TRBJ2-6; TRBD1 agrees at 8 bases. V lost 1 base to trimming and J lost 3 bases; unmatched junction nucleotides: 3. Germline assignment: CDR1 SGDLS and CDR2 YYNGEE. This CDR3 has 16 amino acids. CDR3 DNA: TGTGCCAGCAGCGTACTGGACAGGGTTGGGGCCAACGTCCTGACTTTC. Translation gives CASSVLDRVGANVLTF.

This chain connects TRBV15 to TRBJ2-1; 14 bases are a match to TRBD2. The CDR3 is 18 residues long. V lost 0 bases, J lost 4 bases, and 5 bases stayed unmatched. CDR1 and CDR2 (germline): LNHNV, YYDKDF (reference sequence). CDR3 nucleotides: TGTGCCACCAGCAGAGATTCGACTAGCGGGGGGGCTTACAATGAGCAGTTCTTC. Protein sequence: CATSRDSTSGGAYNEQFF.

V usage is TRBV19 and J usage is TRBJ2-1; no clear D. V was shortened by 2 bases and J by 6 bases, with 5 bases between the two germline ends. This CDR3 spans 12 amino acids. Germline lookup yields CDR1 LNHDA and CDR2 SQIVND (reference sequence). This chain's CDR3 is CASSIFVNEQFF. Here the CDR3 DNA reads TGTGCCAGTAGTATATTTGTCAATGAGCAGTTCTTC.

To note about this clone: The same CDR3 can be traced to other DNA sequences in this sample. The genes are TRBV11-3 and TRBJ2-1; 13 positions agree with TRBD2. This CDR3 has 16 residues. Germline CDR1 reads SGHNT; CDR2 reads YENEEA. Unmatched junction bases numbered 2, after V lost 1 base and J lost 5 bases. The DNA for the CDR3 is TGTGCCAGCAGCTTAGTTGGGACTAGCGGGAACAATGAGCAGTTCTTC. Translation gives CASSLVGTSGNNEQFF.